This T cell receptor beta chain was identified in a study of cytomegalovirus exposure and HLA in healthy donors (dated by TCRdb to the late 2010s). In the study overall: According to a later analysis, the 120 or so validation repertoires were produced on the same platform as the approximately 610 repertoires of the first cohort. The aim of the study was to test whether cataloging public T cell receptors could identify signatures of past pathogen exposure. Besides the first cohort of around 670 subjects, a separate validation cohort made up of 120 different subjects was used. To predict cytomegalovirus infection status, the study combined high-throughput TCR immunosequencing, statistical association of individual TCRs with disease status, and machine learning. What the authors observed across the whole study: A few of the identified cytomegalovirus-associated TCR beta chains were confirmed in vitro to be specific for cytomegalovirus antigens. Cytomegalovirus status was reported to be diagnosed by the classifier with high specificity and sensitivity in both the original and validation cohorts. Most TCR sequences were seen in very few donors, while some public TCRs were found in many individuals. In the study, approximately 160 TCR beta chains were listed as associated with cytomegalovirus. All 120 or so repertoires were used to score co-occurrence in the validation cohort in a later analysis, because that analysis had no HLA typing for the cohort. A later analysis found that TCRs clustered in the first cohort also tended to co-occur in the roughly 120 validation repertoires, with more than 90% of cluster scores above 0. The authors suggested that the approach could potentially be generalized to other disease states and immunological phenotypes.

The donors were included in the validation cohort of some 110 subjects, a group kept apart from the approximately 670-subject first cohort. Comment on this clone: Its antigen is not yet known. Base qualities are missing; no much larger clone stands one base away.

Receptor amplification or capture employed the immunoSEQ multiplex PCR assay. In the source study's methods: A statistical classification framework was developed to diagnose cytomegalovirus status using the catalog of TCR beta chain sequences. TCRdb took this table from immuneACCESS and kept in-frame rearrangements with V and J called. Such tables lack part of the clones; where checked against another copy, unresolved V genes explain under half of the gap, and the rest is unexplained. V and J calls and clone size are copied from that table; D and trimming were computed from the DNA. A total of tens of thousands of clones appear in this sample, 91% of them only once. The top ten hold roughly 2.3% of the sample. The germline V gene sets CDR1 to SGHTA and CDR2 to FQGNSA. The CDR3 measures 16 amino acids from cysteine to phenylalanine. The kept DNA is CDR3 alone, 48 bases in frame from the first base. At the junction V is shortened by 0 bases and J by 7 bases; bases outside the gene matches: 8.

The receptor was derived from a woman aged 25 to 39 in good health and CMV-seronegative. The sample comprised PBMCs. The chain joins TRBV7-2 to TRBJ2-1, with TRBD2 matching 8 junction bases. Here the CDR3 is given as CASSLASGITRNEQFF. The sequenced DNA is TGTGCCAGCAGCTTAGCTAGCGGGATTACTCGGAATGAGCAGTTCTTC. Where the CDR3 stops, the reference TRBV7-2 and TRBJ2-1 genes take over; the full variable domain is GAGVSQSPSNKVTEKGKDVELRCDPISGHTALYWYRQSLGQGLEFLIYFQGNSAPDKSGLPSDRFSAERTGGSVSTLTIQRTQQEDSAVYLCASSLASGITRNEQFFGPGTRLTVL.